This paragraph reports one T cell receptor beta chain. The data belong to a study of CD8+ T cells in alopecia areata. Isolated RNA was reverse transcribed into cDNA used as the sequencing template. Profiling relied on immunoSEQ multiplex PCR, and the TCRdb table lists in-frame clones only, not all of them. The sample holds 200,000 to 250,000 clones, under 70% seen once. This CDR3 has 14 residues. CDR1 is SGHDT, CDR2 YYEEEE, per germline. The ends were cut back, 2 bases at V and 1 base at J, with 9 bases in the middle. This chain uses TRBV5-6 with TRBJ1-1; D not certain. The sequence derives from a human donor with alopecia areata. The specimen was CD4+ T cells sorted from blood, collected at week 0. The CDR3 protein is CASSFGWRNTEAFF. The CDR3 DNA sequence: TGTGCCAGCAGCTTTGGTTGGAGGAACACTGAAGCTTTCTTT.